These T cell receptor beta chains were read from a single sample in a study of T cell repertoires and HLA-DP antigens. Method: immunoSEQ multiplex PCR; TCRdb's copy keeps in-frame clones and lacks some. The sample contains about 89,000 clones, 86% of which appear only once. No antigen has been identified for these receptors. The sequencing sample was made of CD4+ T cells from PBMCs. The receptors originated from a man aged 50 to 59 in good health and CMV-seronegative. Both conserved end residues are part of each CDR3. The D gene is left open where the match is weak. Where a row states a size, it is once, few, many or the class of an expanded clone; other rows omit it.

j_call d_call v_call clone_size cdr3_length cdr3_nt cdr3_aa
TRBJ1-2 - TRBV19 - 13 TGTGCCAGTAGTATAGACGCAGCCTATGGCTACACCTTC CASSIDAAYGYTF
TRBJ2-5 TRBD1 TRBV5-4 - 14 TGTGCCAGCAGCTTACAGGGGTTCCAAGAGACCCAGTACTTC CASSLQGFQETQYF
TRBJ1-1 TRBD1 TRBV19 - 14 TGTGCCAGTAAAACCAGGGGGATGAACACTGAAGCTTTCTTT CASKTRGMNTEAFF
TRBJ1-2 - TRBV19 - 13 TGTGCCAGTACGGATCTTAGGGGCTATGGCTACACCTTC CASTDLRGYGYTF
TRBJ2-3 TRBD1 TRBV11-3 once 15 TGTGCCAGCAGCCCCGGGGGACAGGGGTCACATACGCAGTATTTT CASSPGGQGSHTQYF
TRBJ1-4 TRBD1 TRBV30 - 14 TGTGCCTGGAGTGAAGGGGGCGCGAATGAAAAACTGTTTTTT CAWSEGGANEKLFF
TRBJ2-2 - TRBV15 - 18 TGTGCCACCAGCAGGGCTGTTTCTAGGGGCAGGTATATCGGGGAGCTGTTTTTT CATSRAVSRGRYIGELFF
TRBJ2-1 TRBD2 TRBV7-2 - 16 TGTGCCAGCAGCTGGGGAGCGGGGGGCCCCCTCGGGGAGCAGTTCTTC CASSWGAGGPLGEQFF
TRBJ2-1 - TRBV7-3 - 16 TGTGCCAGCAGCTTATCCGGGGGGCTACCATACAATGAGCAGTTCTTC CASSLSGGLPYNEQFF
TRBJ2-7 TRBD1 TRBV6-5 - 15 TGTGCCAGCAGTTACCTCCGGACAGGGACCTACGAGCAGTACTTC CASSYLRTGTYEQYF
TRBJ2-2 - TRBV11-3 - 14 TGTGCCAGCAGCTTAGGAGGGAACACCGGGGAGCTGTTTTTT CASSLGGNTGELFF
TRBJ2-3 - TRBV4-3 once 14 TGCGCCAGCAGCCAAGAAGTTATCACAGATACGCAGTATTTT CASSQEVITDTQYF
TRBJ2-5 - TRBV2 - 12 TGTGCCAGCAGTTCAACGGGGGAGACCCAGTACTTC CASSSTGETQYF
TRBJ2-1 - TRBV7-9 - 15 TGTGCCAGCAGCCGGAATAACAGGAGACTCAATGAGCAGTTCTTC CASSRNNRRLNEQFF
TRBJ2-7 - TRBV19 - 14 TGTGCCAGTAGCTATCGGGAAAACTCCTACGAGCAGTACTTC CASSYRENSYEQYF
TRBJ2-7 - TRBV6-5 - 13 TGTGCCAGCAGTTACGGTATCTCCTACGAGCAGTACTTC CASSYGISYEQYF
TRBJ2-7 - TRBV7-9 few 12 TGTGCCAGCAGCCTCGTTAGTTACGAGCAGTACTTC CASSLVSYEQYF
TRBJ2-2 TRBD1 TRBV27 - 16 TGTGCCAGCAGTTTCCTGGACAGGGGGGGAACCGGGGAGCTGTTTTTT CASSFLDRGGTGELFF
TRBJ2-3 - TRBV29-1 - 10 TGCAGCGAGGGCCGAGATACGCAGTATTTT CSEGRDTQYF
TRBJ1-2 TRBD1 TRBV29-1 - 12 TGCAGCTCAGGTGGAGGGGGCGCTGGCTACACCTTC CSSGGGGAGYTF
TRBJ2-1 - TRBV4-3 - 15 TGCGCCAGCAGCCAAGATGTTGGCTACCTGAATGAGCAGTTCTTC CASSQDVGYLNEQFF
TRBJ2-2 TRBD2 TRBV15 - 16 TGTGCCACCAGCAGAGTGGCTAGCGGGAACACCGGGGAGCTGTTTTTT CATSRVASGNTGELFF
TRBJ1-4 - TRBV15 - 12 TGTGCCACCAGCAGAGAACGTGAAAAACTGTTTTTT CATSREREKLFF
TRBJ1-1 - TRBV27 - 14 TGTGCCAGCAGTTTCGCGGGACAGAACACTGAAGCTTTCTTT CASSFAGQNTEAFF
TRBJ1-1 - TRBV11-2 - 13 TGTGCCAGCAGCTTTCAGGGGTTTGCTGAAGCTTTCTTT CASSFQGFAEAFF
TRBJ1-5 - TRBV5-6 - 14 TGTGCCAGCAGCTTGGGCAGGGGATATCAGCCCCAGCATTTT CASSLGRGYQPQHF
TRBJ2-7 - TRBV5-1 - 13 TGCGCCAGCAGCTTGGGTACAGAGTACGAGCAGTACTTC CASSLGTEYEQYF
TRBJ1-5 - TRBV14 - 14 TGTGCCAGCAGCCAAGAATTAATGGATCAGCCCCAGCATTTT CASSQELMDQPQHF
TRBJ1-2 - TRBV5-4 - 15 TGTGCCAGCAGCCCCCCCCTCCCACGGAACTATGGCTACACCTTC CASSPPLPRNYGYTF
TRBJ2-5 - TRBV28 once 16 TGTGCCAGCAGTTCCTCAGGGCTAGGGGTGGGGGAGACCCAGTACTTC CASSSSGLGVGETQYF
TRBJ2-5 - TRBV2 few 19 TGTGCCAGCAGGTTGAGGGGGCTGGCGGGAGGTGGTCGCCAAGAGACCCAGTACTTC CASRLRGLAGGGRQETQYF
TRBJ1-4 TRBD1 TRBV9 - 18 TGTGCCAGCAGTGCAACCGGGACAGGGTCGTTTGGACATGAAAAACTGTTTTTT CASSATGTGSFGHEKLFF
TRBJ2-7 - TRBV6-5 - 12 TGTGCCAGCAGCGCGGTTTTGGGAGAGCAGTACTTC CASSAVLGEQYF
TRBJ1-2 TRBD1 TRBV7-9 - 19 TGTGCCAGCAGCTCACTCCCCGGGACAGGGGGCGAAGAGAACTATGGCTACACCTTC CASSSLPGTGGEENYGYTF
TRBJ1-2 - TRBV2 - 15 TGTGCCAGCAGTGCGGCGGCGAGGGGGAACTATGGCTACACCTTC CASSAAARGNYGYTF
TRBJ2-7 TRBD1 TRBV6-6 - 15 TGTGCCAGCAGGACCGGGACAGGGAGCTCCTACGAGCAGTACTTC CASRTGTGSSYEQYF
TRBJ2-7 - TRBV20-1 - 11 TGCAGTGCGACGACCCCGGGAGAGCAGTACTTC CSATTPGEQYF
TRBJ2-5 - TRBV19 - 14 TGTGCCAGTAGTACTCTGGACCGCCAAGAGACCCAGTACTTC CASSTLDRQETQYF
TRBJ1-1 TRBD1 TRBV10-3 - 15 TGTGCCATCAGTGAGGGCGGGACAGGGAACACTGAAGCTTTCTTT CAISEGGTGNTEAFF
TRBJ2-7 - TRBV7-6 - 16 TGTGCCAGCAGCTTAGGGACTCCAGACAGACTATACGAGCAGTACTTC CASSLGTPDRLYEQYF
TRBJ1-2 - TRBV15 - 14 TGTGCCACCAGCAGAGGGGTCAGGGCGGATGGCTACACCTTC CATSRGVRADGYTF
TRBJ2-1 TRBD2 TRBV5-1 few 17 TGCGCCAGCAGCTCCACCAACGTCGCTAGCGGGACTAATGAGCAGTTCTTC CASSSTNVASGTNEQFF
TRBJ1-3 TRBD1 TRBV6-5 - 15 TGTGCCAGCAGTCGACAGGGTAGGGCTGGAAACACCATATATTTT CASSRQGRAGNTIYF
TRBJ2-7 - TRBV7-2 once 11 TGTGCCAGCAGCTCAAACTACGAGCAGTACTTC CASSSNYEQYF
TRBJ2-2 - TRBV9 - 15 TGTGCCAGCAGCGTGACGGGACAGAACACCGGGGAGCTGTTTTTT CASSVTGQNTGELFF
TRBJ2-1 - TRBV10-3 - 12 TGTGCCATCCAACGGGATAGCAATGAGCAGTTCTTC CAIQRDSNEQFF
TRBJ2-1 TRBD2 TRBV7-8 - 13 TGTGCCAGCAGCTTCGGGGGGTTGAATGAGCAGTTCTTC CASSFGGLNEQFF
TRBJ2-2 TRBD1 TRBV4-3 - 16 TGCGCCAGCAGCCAAGGGACAGGGAAGAACACCGGGGAGCTGTTTTTT CASSQGTGKNTGELFF
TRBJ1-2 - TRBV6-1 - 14 TGTGCCAGCAGTGAGACCGACAGGAACTATGGCTACACCTTC CASSETDRNYGYTF
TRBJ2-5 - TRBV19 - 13 TGTGCCAGTAGTATCTCTAGAAGAGAGACCCAGTACTTC CASSISRRETQYF
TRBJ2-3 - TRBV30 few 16 TGTGCCTGGAGTGCGTCTAGCGTGGGGGCGATGAATACGCAGTATTTT CAWSASSVGAMNTQYF
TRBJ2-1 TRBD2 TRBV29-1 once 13 TGCAGCGGTGGACTAGCTCGCCTCAATGAGCAGTTCTTC CSGGLARLNEQFF
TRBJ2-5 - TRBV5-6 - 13 TGTGCCAGCAGCTTGCTAGGGATGGGGACCCAGTACTTC CASSLLGMGTQYF
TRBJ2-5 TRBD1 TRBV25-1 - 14 TGTGCCAGCAATAAACAGGGGGGAGGAGAGACCCAGTACTTC CASNKQGGGETQYF
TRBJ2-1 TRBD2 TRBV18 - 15 TGTGCCAGCTCCCCGACTAGCGGGAAGATCAATGAGCAGTTCTTC CASSPTSGKINEQFF
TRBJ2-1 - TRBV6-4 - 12 TGTGCCAGCAGTGACTCAAGTAATGAGCAGTTCTTC CASSDSSNEQFF
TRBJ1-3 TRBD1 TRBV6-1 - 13 TGTGCCAGTACACAGGGGTCTGGAAACACCATATATTTT CASTQGSGNTIYF
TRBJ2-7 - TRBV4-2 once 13 TGTGCCAGCAGCCAAACCGGGGACCACGAGCAGTACTTC CASSQTGDHEQYF